This T cell receptor beta chain emerged from a study of CD8 T cells in Susac syndrome. Study-level results: The number of individuals included in the study's TCR sequencing and HLA analysis was acknowledged as relatively small.

The authors sequenced TCR beta from blood CD8+ and CD4+ T cells. In germline, CDR1 is DFQATT, CDR2 SNEGSKA (reference sequence). This CDR3 spans 16 amino acids. The V and J ends lost 0 bases and 4 bases respectively, with 17 bases between them. RNA was extracted with the RNeasy kit, and a quantity of about 0.45 to 1 ug was reverse transcribed using random hexamers. TCRdb processed the immunoSEQ multiplex PCR reads anew with MiXCR; each CDR3 protein has one entry. The table has under 95,000 distinct CDR3 sequences, roughly 94% seen once. A word on this clonotype: Its antigen is unidentified.

The sequenced sample was CD4+ T cells from PBMCs. The genes are TRBV20-1 and TRBJ2-3; maybe TRBD2 (6 bases). The TCR sequence derives from a human donor with Susac syndrome. This CDR3 is CSARDAGKQLSDTQYF. For the CDR3, the DNA is TGCAGTGCTAGAGATGCGGGAAAACAGCTTTCAGATACGCAGTATTTT.